The 30 T cell receptor beta chains reported below all come from one sample, sequenced in a study of cytomegalovirus exposure and HLA in healthy donors. PCR primers comprised 60 Vbeta and 13 Jbeta primers. The data were produced by immunoSEQ multiplex PCR, yet TCRdb's version contains in-frame clones alone and is incomplete. Of approximately 150,000 clones listed, roughly 78% are singletons. Sequenced sample: PBMCs. Source of these receptors: a man between 18 and 35 years old in good health and CMV-seropositive.

Of note for this clone: The CDR3 carries no conserved terminal phenylalanine or tryptophan, so it likely arises from a read error. No DNA is shown, since the ends of the CDR3 on it are uncertain; the CDR3 is the one TCRdb lists. The CDR3 protein is CASSQTGT. V usage is TRBV5-1 and J usage is TRBJ1-2; the DNA was not compared with TRBD1, the D call given in the table. Termini included, the CDR3 measures 8 amino acids. The germline CDR1 and CDR2 sequences are SGHRS and YFSETQ.

V gene TRBV7-8 combines with J gene TRBJ2-3; 14 bases align to TRBD2. Germline V gene data show CDR1 as SGHVS and CDR2 as FQNEAQ. With V trimmed by 5 bases and J by 2 bases, 3 bases remained unmatched. The CDR3 contains 16 residues. CDR3 loop: CASSRLAGGDTDTQYF. The CDR3 DNA reads as TGTGCCAGCAGCCGACTAGCGGGAGGGGACACAGATACGCAGTATTTT.

The chain employs TRBV5-4 and TRBJ1-4; D possibly corresponds to TRBD1 (6 bases). This CDR3 contains 13 residues. CDR1 and CDR2 (germline): SGHNT, YYREEE (reference sequence). Trimming removed 6 bases from V and 6 bases from J, with 12 bases in between. The CDR3 loop reads CASTRPGDEKLFF. Here the CDR3 DNA reads TGTGCCAGCACCCGCCCAGGGGATGAAAAACTGTTTTTT.

Here the CDR3 DNA reads TGTGCCAGCGCAGGGGCTAATGAAAAACTGTTTTTT. Protein: CASAGANEKLFF. This sequence joins TRBV28 and TRBJ1-4, with D possibly being TRBD1 (6 bases). Germline V gene lookup returns CDR1 MDHEN and CDR2 SYDVKM. Trimming took off 8 bases at V and 3 bases at J, with 7 bases between the two ends. The CDR3 is 12 amino acids.

The chain couples TRBV27 to TRBJ2-1; 7 bases line up with TRBD2. Germline CDR1 and CDR2: MNHEY and SMNVEV (reference sequence). The junction had 4 bases not matched to a gene; V was cut back by 1 base and J by 7 bases. This CDR3 has 14 amino acids. CDR3 coding DNA: TGTGCCAGCAGTTTATGGGGACTACCTAATGAGCAGTTCTTC. This gives the protein CASSLWGLPNEQFF.

The chain carries TRBV4-1 and TRBJ2-7; 8 bases are shared with TRBD1. From germline, CDR1 is MGHRA and CDR2 YSYEKL. The V gene end was trimmed by 0 bases and the J gene end by 4 bases; junction bases not matched to a gene: 11. There are 17 residues in the CDR3. The CDR3 nucleotides read TGCGCCAGCAGCCAAGAGTGGCTAGCAGGGGGCAGGTACGAGCAGTACTTC. Translated, it gives CASSQEWLAGGRYEQYF.

The genes are TRBV28 and TRBJ1-1, with TRBD1 identical over 8 bases. This CDR3 has 14 residues. Germline V CDR1 and CDR2: MDHEN, SYDVKM. With V trimmed by 6 bases and J by 10 bases, 13 bases remained unmatched. The CDR3 sequence is CASRGGDRSPVAFF. DNA for the CDR3: TGTGCCAGCAGGGGGGGGGACAGGAGCCCTGTAGCTTTCTTT.

This clone was detected once. V and J are TRBV4-1 and TRBJ2-7; D perhaps matches TRBD1 (6 bases). The CDR3 consists of 15 residues. CDR1 MGHRA and CDR2 YSYEKL come from the germline V gene. V gave up 1 base and J gave up 1 base, with 11 bases separating them. The CDR3 sequence is CASSQGRDNSYEQYF. CDR3 nucleotide sequence: TGCGCCAGCAGCCAAGGTCGGGACAATTCCTACGAGCAGTACTTC.

J is TRBJ2-3 and V is TRBV19; 7 nucleotides agree with TRBD2. CDR1 is LNHDA and CDR2 is SQIVND in the germline V gene (reference sequence). This CDR3 comprises 14 residues. V was clipped by 5 bases and J by 0 bases; unmatched bases: 2. In DNA form, the CDR3 reads TGTGCCAGTAGTTGGGGGGGGAGCACAGATACGCAGTATTTT. This encodes CASSWGGSTDTQYF.

V and J are TRBV25-1 and TRBJ2-5; 8 nucleotides match TRBD1. The CDR3 length is 14 residues. Trimming took 5 bases from V and 4 from J; bases not matched to a gene: 6. CDR1 MGHDK and CDR2 SYGVNS come from the germline V gene. In nucleotides, the CDR3 is TGTGCCAGCAGTCTTCCGGACAGGGCAGAGACCCAGTACTTC. It specifies CASSLPDRAETQYF.

This clone was seen a few times. The chain recombines TRBV6-5 with TRBJ1-3, with D maybe TRBD1 (5 bases). The ends were cut back, 7 bases at V and 2 bases at J, with 12 bases in the middle. The CDR3 has 14 residues. Germline lookup yields CDR1 MNHEY and CDR2 SVGAGI. CDR3 coding DNA: TGTGCCAGCATTGGACTAGGGGCTGGAAACACCATATATTTT. Amino acid sequence: CASIGLGAGNTIYF.

The chain has TRBV18 and TRBJ2-7, with 7 nucleotides matching TRBD1. CDR3 length: 12 amino acids. CDR1 is KGHSH, CDR2 LQKENI, per germline. The V gene end was trimmed by 3 bases and the J gene end by 5 bases; junction bases not matched to a gene: 1. Here the CDR3 DNA reads TGTGCCAGCTCACCCGGACAGGACGAGCAGTACTTC. Amino acids: CASSPGQDEQYF.

The chain uses TRBV4-1 and TRBJ2-1; possibly TRBD2 for D (6 bases). CDR3 length: 16 amino acids. Trimming took 2 bases from V and 0 from J, leaving 11 bases between them. Germline CDR1 MGHRA, CDR2 YSYEKL. CDR3 region: CASSQRRETSYNEQFF. DNA of the CDR3: TGCGCCAGCAGCCAAAGACGGGAGACCTCCTACAATGAGCAGTTCTTC.

CDR3 loop: CATARGTSTDTQYF. The DNA for the CDR3 is TGCGCCACCGCAAGGGGTACTAGCACAGATACGCAGTATTTT. This rearrangement joins TRBV5-1 to TRBJ2-3; possibly TRBD1 for D (5 bases). Deletions cut 9 bases from V and 0 bases from J, with 14 bases between. Germline CDR1 is SGHRS and CDR2 is YFSETQ. CDR3 size: 14 residues.

The genes are TRBV7-7 and TRBJ1-1; D is ambiguous. The CDR3 is made up of 12 amino acids. Germline V gene sequence: CDR1 SSHAT, CDR2 FNYEAQ (reference sequence). The CDR3 spells CASRAGRAEAFF. As DNA, the CDR3 is TGTGCTAGCCGGGCTGGGAGGGCTGAAGCTTTCTTT.

This chain joins TRBV10-2 and TRBJ2-5; maybe TRBD2 (6 bases). Germline V gene lookup returns CDR1 WSHSY and CDR2 SAAADI. The CDR3 length is 12 residues. V lost 8 bases, J lost 1 base, and 8 bases lay in between. The CDR3: CASRRAQETQYF. The CDR3 DNA sequence: TGCGCCAGCCGGAGGGCCCAAGAGACCCAGTACTTC.

A remark on this clone: Germline and junction disagree at one end, which may indicate a read error. The CDR3 nucleotides are TGTCTAGCTGGCCAAGAGACCCAGTACTTC. Its protein is CLAGQETQYF. This chain connects TRBV20-1 to TRBJ2-5; D is possibly TRBD2 (5 bases). Germline CDR1 and CDR2: DFQATT and SNEGSKA (reference sequence). The CDR3 extends over 10 amino acids.

The genes are TRBV28 and TRBJ2-7; 9 positions match TRBD1. The ends lost 5 bases at V and 9 bases at J; junction bases unmatched: 11. This CDR3 is built from 14 residues. Germline V gene data show CDR1 as MDHEN and CDR2 as SYDVKM. Written as DNA, the CDR3 is TGTGCCAGCAGTCCTGGGGACAGGGTCTTCTTGCAGTACTTC. Its translation is CASSPGDRVFLQYF.

In this sample, this clone turned up once. V usage is TRBV19 and J usage is TRBJ1-5; 7 nucleotides agree with TRBD1. The CDR3 consists of 15 residues. Germline V lookup: CDR1 LNHDA, CDR2 SQIVND (reference sequence). After removal of 4 bases from V and 8 bases from J, the junction contained 11 bases not matched to a gene. The chain's CDR3 is CASSKTGYLDEPQHF. DNA for the CDR3: TGTGCCAGTAGTAAGACAGGGTATTTAGACGAGCCCCAGCATTTT. The full variable domain, in which reference TRBV19 and TRBJ1-5 provide the parts outside the CDR3, is DGGITQSPKYLFRKEGQNVTLSCEQNLNHDAMYWYRQDPGQGLRLIYYSQIVNDFQKGDIAEGYSVSREKKESFPLTVTSAQKNPTAFYLCASSKTGYLDEPQHFGDGTRLSIL.

V gene TRBV5-1 combines with J gene TRBJ1-4; TRBD1 aligns across 7 bases. Germline V gene lookup returns CDR1 SGHRS and CDR2 YFSETQ. The CDR3 covers 13 residues. Trimming cost V 4 bases and J 8 bases; bases outside gene matches: 5. The CDR3 reads CASSRDSGEKLFF. CDR3 nucleotide sequence: TGCGCCAGCAGCCGGGACAGTGGGGAAAAACTGTTTTTT.

This chain uses TRBV9 with TRBJ2-3, with 16 bases that match TRBD2. This CDR3 is 19 amino acids long. From germline, CDR1 is SGDLS and CDR2 YYNGEE. V shed 3 bases and J 1 base; nucleotides not matched to a gene: 8. CDR3 sequence reads: CASSAGTSGRAGGTDTQYF. CDR3 in DNA: TGTGCCAGCAGCGCTGGGACTAGCGGGAGGGCGGGGGGCACAGATACGCAGTATTTT.

The rearrangement joins TRBV28 to TRBJ1-5; D not certain. The germline V gene has CDR1 MDHEN and CDR2 SYDVKM. This CDR3 comprises 14 residues. V shed 3 bases and J shed 4 bases, with 10 bases lying between them. CDR3: CASSFGELNQPQHF. CDR3 nucleotides: TGTGCCAGCAGTTTCGGGGAGCTTAATCAGCCCCAGCATTTT.

The gene calls are TRBV30 and TRBJ1-6; TRBD1 agrees at 7 bases. The CDR3 totals 16 residues. After removal of 4 bases from V and 6 bases from J, the junction contained 12 bases not matched to a gene. From germline, CDR1 is GTSNPN and CDR2 SVGIG (reference sequence). The DNA for the CDR3 is TGTGCCTGGACCAAGTACGGAGGGACAGTTAATTCACCCCTCCACTTT. It encodes CAWTKYGGTVNSPLHF.

This sequence joins TRBV27 and TRBJ2-7; 9 nucleotides agree with TRBD1. This CDR3 region has 14 residues. The trim removed 1 base at V and 5 bases at J, leaving 3 bases unmatched. CDR1 and CDR2 from the germline V gene are MNHEY and SMNVEV (reference sequence). The CDR3, as DNA: TGTGCCAGCAGTTTATATGGGACAGGGAACGAGCAGTACTTC. Protein sequence: CASSLYGTGNEQYF.

The V call is TRBV6-5, the J call TRBJ2-5, with D perhaps matching TRBD1 (5 bases). Germline CDR1 reads MNHEY; CDR2 reads SVGAGI. CDR3 length: 14 residues. The V end lost 5 bases, the J end lost 5 bases, and 15 bases lay between the germline ends. The CDR3 region has the DNA TGTGCCAGCAGTGTCGGCTCAGGGCCGGAGACCCAGTACTTC. Translation: CASSVGSGPETQYF.

The gene calls are TRBV4-2 and TRBJ1-5; D unresolved. Germline V CDR1 and CDR2: LGHNA, YNFKEQ. CDR3 length: 17 amino acids. V dropped 0 bases and J dropped 1 base, with 13 bases sitting between them. The CDR3 region is CASSQDHGERSNQPQHF. In DNA, the CDR3 is TGTGCCAGCAGCCAAGACCACGGGGAGAGGAGCAATCAGCCCCAGCATTTT.

This chain joins TRBV28 and TRBJ2-2, with a tentative D call TRBD2 (6 bases). Trimming stripped 3 bases from V and 6 bases from J, with 11 bases between. This CDR3 comprises 14 residues. Germline assignment: CDR1 MDHEN and CDR2 SYDVKM. The CDR3 DNA reads TGTGCCAGCAGTTTCGGAGGGAGCGCCGGGGAGCTGTTTTTT. Translation gives CASSFGGSAGELFF.

This clone was detected a few times. The chain joins TRBV4-1 to TRBJ2-7, with 10 bases identical to TRBD1. Germline CDR1 and CDR2: MGHRA and YSYEKL. The CDR3 is 14 amino acids. V trimming: 1 base; J trimming: 6 bases; junction bases outside the gene matches: 3. The CDR3 loop reads CASSQGTGGGEQYF. In DNA form, the CDR3 reads TGCGCCAGCAGCCAAGGGACAGGGGGAGGCGAGCAGTACTTC.

CDR3 bases: TGTGCCAGCAGCTCGGACGGGAGCTCCTACAATGAGCAGTTCTTC. This sequence encodes CASSSDGSSYNEQFF. This chain joins TRBV11-3 and TRBJ2-1, with D possibly matching TRBD2 (6 bases). This CDR3 comprises 15 residues. The V gene lost 4 bases and the J gene lost 0 bases, with 10 bases spanning the gap. The germline V gene encodes CDR1 SGHNT and CDR2 YENEEA.

The V gene is TRBV10-3, the J gene TRBJ1-5, with D unclear. The germline CDR1 and CDR2 sequences are ENHRY and SYGVKD. V was trimmed by 3 bases and J by 6 bases, leaving 15 bases between them. This CDR3 is 15 amino acids long. For the CDR3, the DNA is TGTGCCATCAGTGAATATGGAGGGATGGGTCAGCCCCAGCATTTT. Protein: CAISEYGGMGQPQHF.